This T cell receptor beta chain was profiled in a study of naive and memory T cell subsets. Study observations and caveats: Possibly reflecting memory cells re-expressing CD45RA, a few larger clonotypes occurred in naive repertoires, especially CD8.

An equimolar mix of two oligonucleotides served as the beta constant-region primer for TRBC1 and TRBC2. Nested alpha and beta constant-region primers with the SP2 primer drove four PCR rounds on ligated cDNA. TCRdb passed the UMI-ligation and nested PCR reads through MiXCR, listing each CDR3 protein once. The sample has roughly 150,000 distinct CDR3 sequences, under 25% seen once; the top ten hold roughly 0.1%. There are a few counts of this clonotype. Its cognate antigen is unknown. The TCR comes from a human donor in good health. The sequencing input was naive CD4+ T cells from blood.

CDR3: CASSLGLAGGLAGANVLTF. CDR3 DNA: TGCGCCAGCAGCTTGGGACTAGCGGGAGGGCTAGCTGGGGCCAACGTCCTGACTTTC. This chain uses TRBV5-1 with TRBJ2-6; 14 bases fit TRBD2. Unmatched junction bases numbered 4, after V lost 0 bases and J lost 2 bases. Germline V gene data show CDR1 as SGHRS and CDR2 as YFSETQ. The CDR3 consists of 19 residues.